These 12 T cell receptor beta chains were all obtained from the same sample, sequenced in a study of T-cell reconstitution after alpha-beta-depleted transplantation in children. Unique molecular identifiers were incorporated into the prepared TCRbeta library. In TCRdb, the PCR reads were re-called with MiXCR into one record per CDR3 protein. The sample has 200,000 to 250,000 distinct CDR3 sequences, 6.6% seen once. The source was PBMCs, collected before TCRalphabeta/CD19-depleted stem cell transplant. Receptors were obtained from a boy between 2 and 10 years old with acute lymphoblastic leukemia, due to receive a stem cell transplant.

This clonotype was counted at least ten times. The rearrangement links TRBV20-1 to TRBJ2-1, with 8 nucleotides matching TRBD2. This CDR3 comprises 14 residues. CDR1 is DFQATT, CDR2 SNEGSKA, per germline (reference sequence). V shed 3 bases, J shed 5 bases, and the junction held 6 bases outside the gene matches. The CDR3 protein is CSARPGLAHNEQFF. For the CDR3, the DNA is TGCAGTGCTAGGCCCGGACTAGCCCACAATGAGCAGTTCTTC.

The J gene is TRBJ1-2, the V gene TRBV20-1; 8 bases line up with TRBD1. Germline CDR1 DFQATT, CDR2 SNEGSKA (reference sequence). With 6 bases clipped from V and 8 bases from J, the junction kept 14 bases outside the gene matches. The CDR3 contains 14 residues. The DNA for the CDR3 is TGCAGTGCCCAGAACGGAGGACAGGGAAGCGGCTACACCTTC. It codes for CSAQNGGQGSGYTF.

This clonotype was counted many times. This chain uses TRBV28 with TRBJ1-3; D is uncertain. The CDR3 totals 12 residues. Germline CDR1 MDHEN, CDR2 SYDVKM. V was shortened by 3 bases and J by 7 bases, with 7 bases between the two germline ends. This chain's CDR3 is CASSFGVNTIYF. The CDR3 nucleotides read TGTGCCAGCAGTTTTGGGGTCAACACCATATATTTT.

In its sample, this clonotype was seen many times. The rearrangement uses TRBV29-1 and TRBJ2-1; TRBD1 matches at 8 bases. The junction had 3 bases not matched to a gene; V was cut back by 8 bases and J by 0 bases. Germline CDR1 is SQVTM and CDR2 is ANQGSEA. This CDR3 spans 13 amino acids. DNA for the CDR3: TGCAGCCTCGGACAGGGCTCCTACAATGAGCAGTTCTTC. It encodes CSLGQGSYNEQFF.

This chain links TRBV7-9 with TRBJ2-3; D is possibly TRBD1 (6 bases). Germline V lookup: CDR1 SEHNR, CDR2 FQNEAQ (reference sequence). The CDR3 is 16 amino acids. V was clipped by 5 bases and J by 3 bases, with 18 bases between them. DNA for the CDR3: TGTGCCAGCAGCCTGTCCACAGGGATTCGGACAGATACGCAGTATTTT. Its protein is CASSLSTGIRTDTQYF.

This clonotype was recorded at least ten times. The rearrangement joins TRBV12-3 or TRBV12-4 to TRBJ2-2; no clear D. The CDR3 has 12 amino acids. The V gene lost 4 bases and the J gene lost 3 bases, with 3 bases spanning the gap. The CDR3 spells CASSWYTGELFF. Written as DNA, the CDR3 is TGTGCCAGCAGTTGGTACACCGGGGAGCTGTTTTTT.

The sample holds a few counts of this clonotype. The V and J genes are TRBV6-1 and TRBJ2-2; D is perhaps TRBD2 (7 bases). CDR3 length equals 18 residues. V gave up 4 bases and J gave up 4 bases, with 22 bases separating them. The germline V gene encodes CDR1 MNHNS and CDR2 SASEGT. In nucleotides, the CDR3 is TGTGCCAGCAGTGGGGGGGCAGGGCTAGCGGTCTTCACCGGGGAGCTGTTTTTT. This translates into CASSGGAGLAVFTGELFF.

This clonotype was counted ten times or more. The gene calls are TRBV9 and TRBJ2-3, with D possibly TRBD2 on 5 matching bases. Germline assignment: CDR1 SGDLS and CDR2 YYNGEE. V shed 0 bases and J shed 0 bases, with 14 bases lying between them. CDR3 length: 17 residues. CDR3 sequence reads: CASSVGRLDPSTDTQYF. CDR3 bases: TGTGCCAGCAGCGTAGGGAGGCTAGATCCGAGCACAGATACGCAGTATTTT.

This clonotype was counted ten times or more. The J gene is TRBJ2-3, the V gene TRBV29-1, with D uncertain. The V end was cut by 6 bases, the J end by 4 bases, with 20 bases between. Germline V gene data show CDR1 as SQVTM and CDR2 as ANQGSEA. The CDR3 runs to 15 residues. CDR3 amino acids: CSVKPLVGGADTQYF. The CDR3 coding sequence is TGCAGCGTCAAACCTCTAGTTGGTGGGGCAGATACGCAGTATTTT.

This clonotype was counted between two and nine times. The rearrangement joins TRBV2 to TRBJ1-1, with 8 bases that match TRBD1. The germline gives CDR1 SNHLY, CDR2 FYNNEI. V trimming: 4 bases; J trimming: 3 bases; junction bases outside the gene matches: 1. The CDR3 is made up of 13 amino acids. The chain's CDR3 is CASSAQGDTEAFF. The CDR3 nucleotides are TGTGCCAGCAGTGCACAGGGGGACACTGAAGCTTTCTTT.

The rearrangement uses TRBV4-2 and TRBJ2-1, with unresolved D. The germline V and J ends were trimmed by 1 base and 9 bases, with 13 bases remaining between them. The CDR3 totals 14 residues. Germline lookup yields CDR1 LGHNA and CDR2 YNFKEQ. The CDR3 bases are TGTGCCAGCAGCCAAGTCCAGGAGTTGGGTGAGCAGTTCTTC. Amino acid sequence: CASSQVQELGEQFF.

This clonotype has ten or more counts. V is TRBV5-1 and J is TRBJ2-2; no clear D gene. Germline lookup yields CDR1 SGHRS and CDR2 YFSETQ. The CDR3 is 16 residues long. Trimming removed 3 bases at V and 0 bases at J, with 12 bases between. DNA of the CDR3: TGCGCCAGCAGCTATAAGGGCGTGGCGAACACCGGGGAGCTGTTTTTT. This gives the protein CASSYKGVANTGELFF.